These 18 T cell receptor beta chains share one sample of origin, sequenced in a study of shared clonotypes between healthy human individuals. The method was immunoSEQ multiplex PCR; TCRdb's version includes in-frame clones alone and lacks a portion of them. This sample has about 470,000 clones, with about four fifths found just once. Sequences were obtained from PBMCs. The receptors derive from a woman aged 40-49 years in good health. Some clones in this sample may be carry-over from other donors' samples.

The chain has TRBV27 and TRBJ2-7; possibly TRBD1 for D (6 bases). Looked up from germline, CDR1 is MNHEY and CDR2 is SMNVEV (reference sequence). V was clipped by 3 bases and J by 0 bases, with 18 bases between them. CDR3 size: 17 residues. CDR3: CASSFTPSDSDSYEQYF. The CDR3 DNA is TGTGCCAGCAGTTTCACCCCCTCGGACAGTGACTCCTACGAGCAGTACTTC.

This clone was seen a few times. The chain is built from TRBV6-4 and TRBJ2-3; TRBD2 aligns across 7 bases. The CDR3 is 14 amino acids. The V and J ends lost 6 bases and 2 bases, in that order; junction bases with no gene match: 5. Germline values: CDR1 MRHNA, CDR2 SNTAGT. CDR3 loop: CASSQSGVTDTQYF. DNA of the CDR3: TGTGCCAGCAGCCAAAGCGGGGTCACAGATACGCAGTATTTT.

The CDR3 region is CSVEGARDSSYEQYF. CDR3 coding DNA: TGCAGCGTTGAAGGCGCTCGGGACAGCTCATACGAGCAGTACTTC. V gene TRBV29-1 combines with J gene TRBJ2-7, with 7 bases aligning to TRBD1. The CDR3 runs to 15 residues. The J segment lost 4 bases and the V segment lost 1 base, leaving 10 bases of the junction unmatched. Per germline, CDR1 SQVTM and CDR2 ANQGSEA.

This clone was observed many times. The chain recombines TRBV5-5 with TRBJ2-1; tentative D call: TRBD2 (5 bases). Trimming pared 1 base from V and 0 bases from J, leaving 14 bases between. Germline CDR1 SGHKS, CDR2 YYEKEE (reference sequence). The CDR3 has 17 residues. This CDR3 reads CASSLRLQDRSYNEQFF. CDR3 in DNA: TGTGCCAGCAGCTTGAGACTACAAGACCGCTCCTACAATGAGCAGTTCTTC.

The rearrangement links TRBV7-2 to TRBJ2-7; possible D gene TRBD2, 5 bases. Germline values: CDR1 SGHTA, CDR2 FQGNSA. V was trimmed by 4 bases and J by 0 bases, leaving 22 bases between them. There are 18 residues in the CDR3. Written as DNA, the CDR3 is TGTGCCAGCAGCTCCGAACCATTGAACAGCGGACGCTCCTACGAGCAGTACTTC. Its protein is CASSSEPLNSGRSYEQYF.

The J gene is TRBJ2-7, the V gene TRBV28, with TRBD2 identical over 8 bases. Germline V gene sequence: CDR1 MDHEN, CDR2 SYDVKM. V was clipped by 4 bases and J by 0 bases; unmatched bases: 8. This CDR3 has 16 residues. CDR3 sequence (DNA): TGTGCCAGCAGTTCGGGGGGGGATATCGGCTCCTACGAGCAGTACTTC. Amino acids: CASSSGGDIGSYEQYF.

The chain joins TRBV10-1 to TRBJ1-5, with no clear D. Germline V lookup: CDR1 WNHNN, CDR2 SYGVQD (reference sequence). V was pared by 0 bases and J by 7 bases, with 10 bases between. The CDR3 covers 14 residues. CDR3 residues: CASSESREHQPQHF. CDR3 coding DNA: TGCGCCAGCAGTGAGTCTCGGGAGCACCAGCCCCAGCATTTT.

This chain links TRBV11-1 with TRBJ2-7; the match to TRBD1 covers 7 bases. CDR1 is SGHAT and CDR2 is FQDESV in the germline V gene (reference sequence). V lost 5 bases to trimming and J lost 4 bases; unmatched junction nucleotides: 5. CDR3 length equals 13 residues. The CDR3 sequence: CASSIEQGYEQYF. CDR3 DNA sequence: TGTGCCAGCAGCATAGAACAGGGGTACGAGCAGTACTTC.

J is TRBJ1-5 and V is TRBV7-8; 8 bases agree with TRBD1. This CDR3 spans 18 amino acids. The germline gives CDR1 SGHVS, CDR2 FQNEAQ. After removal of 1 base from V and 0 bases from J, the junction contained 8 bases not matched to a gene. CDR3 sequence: CASSLDLQGVISNQPQHF. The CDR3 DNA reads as TGTGCCAGCAGCTTAGACTTACAGGGGGTAATTAGCAATCAGCCCCAGCATTTT.

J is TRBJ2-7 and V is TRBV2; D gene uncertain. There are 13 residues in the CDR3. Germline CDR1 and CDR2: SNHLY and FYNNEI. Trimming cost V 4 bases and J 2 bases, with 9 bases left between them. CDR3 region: CASSGLPTYEQYF. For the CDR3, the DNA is TGTGCCAGCAGTGGGCTGCCTACCTACGAGCAGTACTTC. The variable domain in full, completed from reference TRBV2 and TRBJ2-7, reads EPEVTQTPSHQVTQMGQEVILRCVPISNHLYFYWYRQILGQKVEFLVSFYNNEISEKSEIFDDQFSVERPDGSNFTLKIRSTKLEDSAMYFCASSGLPTYEQYFGPGTRLTVT.

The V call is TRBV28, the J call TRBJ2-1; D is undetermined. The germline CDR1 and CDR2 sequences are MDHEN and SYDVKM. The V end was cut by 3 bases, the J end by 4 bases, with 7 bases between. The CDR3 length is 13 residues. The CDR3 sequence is CASSLSRYNEQFF. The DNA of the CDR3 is TGTGCCAGCAGTTTGTCCAGGTACAATGAGCAGTTCTTC. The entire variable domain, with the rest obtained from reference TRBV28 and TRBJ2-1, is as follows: DVKVTQSSRYLVKRTGEKVFLECVQDMDHENMFWYRQDPGLGLRLIYFSYDVKMKEKGDIPEGYSVSREKKERFSLILESASTNQTSMYLCASSLSRYNEQFFGPGTRLTVL.

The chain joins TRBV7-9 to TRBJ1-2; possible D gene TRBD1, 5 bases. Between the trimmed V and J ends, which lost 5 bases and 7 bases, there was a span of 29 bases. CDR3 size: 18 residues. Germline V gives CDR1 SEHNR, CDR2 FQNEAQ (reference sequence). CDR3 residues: CASSRPPGTSTTRGGYTF. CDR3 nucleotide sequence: TGTGCCAGCAGCCGACCTCCTGGGACCTCCACCACACGGGGTGGCTACACCTTC.

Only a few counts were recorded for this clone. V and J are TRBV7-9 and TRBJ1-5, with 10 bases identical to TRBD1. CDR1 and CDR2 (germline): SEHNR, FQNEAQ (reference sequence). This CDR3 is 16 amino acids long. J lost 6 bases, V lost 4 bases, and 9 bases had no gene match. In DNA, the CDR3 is TGTGCCAGCAGCTCCGATCGGACAGGGGGTAGTCAGCCCCAGCATTTT. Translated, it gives CASSSDRTGGSQPQHF.

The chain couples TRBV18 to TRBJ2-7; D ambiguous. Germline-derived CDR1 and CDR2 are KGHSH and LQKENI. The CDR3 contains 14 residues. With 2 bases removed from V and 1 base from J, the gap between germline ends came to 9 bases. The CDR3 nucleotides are TGTGCCAGCTCACCAGTGTCAGCATCCTACGAGCAGTACTTC. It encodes CASSPVSASYEQYF.

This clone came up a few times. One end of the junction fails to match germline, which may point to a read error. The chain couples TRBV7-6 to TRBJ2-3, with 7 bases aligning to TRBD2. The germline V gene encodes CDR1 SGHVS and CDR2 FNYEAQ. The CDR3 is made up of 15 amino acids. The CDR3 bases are TGTGCCAGCAGCCTAGCGTGGGAGGGGAAGGATACGCAGTATTTT. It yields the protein CASSLAWEGKDTQYF.

The CDR3 is CAWSAGISNQPQHF. The DNA of the CDR3 is TGTGCCTGGAGTGCAGGGATCAGCAATCAGCCCCAGCATTTT. V is TRBV30 and J is TRBJ1-5; a possible D gene is TRBD1 (5 bases). V lost 1 base, J lost 1 base, and 8 bases lay in between. Germline V gives CDR1 GTSNPN, CDR2 SVGIG (reference sequence). This CDR3 is built from 14 residues.

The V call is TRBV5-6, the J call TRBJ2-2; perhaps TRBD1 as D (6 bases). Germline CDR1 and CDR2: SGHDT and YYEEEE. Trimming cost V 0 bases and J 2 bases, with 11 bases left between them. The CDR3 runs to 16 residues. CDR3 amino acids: CASSLAGRGNTGELFF. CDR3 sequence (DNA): TGTGCCAGCAGCTTGGCGGGCAGGGGAAACACCGGGGAGCTGTTTTTT. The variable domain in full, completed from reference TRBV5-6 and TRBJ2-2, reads DAGVTQSPTHLIKTRGQQVTLRCSPKSGHDTVSWYQQALGQGPQFIFQYYEEEERQRGNFPDRFSGHQFPNYSSELNVNALLLGDSALYLCASSLAGRGNTGELFFGEGSRLTVL.

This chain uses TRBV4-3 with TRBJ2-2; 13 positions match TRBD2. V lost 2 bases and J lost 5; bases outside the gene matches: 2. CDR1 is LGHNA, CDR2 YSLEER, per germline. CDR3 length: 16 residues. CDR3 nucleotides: TGCGCCAGCAGCCAAATACTAGCGGGGGGGACCGGGGAGCTGTTTTTT. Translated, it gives CASSQILAGGTGELFF.